This T cell receptor beta chain was documented in a study of cytomegalovirus exposure and HLA in healthy donors. CDR1 MNHNS and CDR2 SASEGT come from the germline V gene. V dropped 1 base and J dropped 0; count of bases not matched to a gene: 3. CDR3 size: 16 residues. The PCR used 60 Vbeta and 13 Jbeta primers. In the authors' workflow: Unique TCR beta chains totaled around 86 million in a later count, with approximately 11 million of them shared. Sequencing used immunoSEQ multiplex PCR; TCRdb keeps in-frame clones, though not all of them. The V and J calls and the clone size are those of that table, but D and trimming were determined from the DNA. The sample shows some 140,000 clones, roughly three fifths of them seen only once. This clone was counted between two and nine times.

The chain joins TRBV6-1 to TRBJ1-1; TRBD1 agrees at 9 bases. The sample consisted of PBMCs. The sequence was collected from a woman aged 40 to 50 in good health and CMV-seronegative. In nucleotides, the CDR3 is TGTGCCAGCAGTGAAGACAGGGGGCGGATGAACACTGAAGCTTTCTTT. Amino acid sequence: CASSEDRGRMNTEAFF.